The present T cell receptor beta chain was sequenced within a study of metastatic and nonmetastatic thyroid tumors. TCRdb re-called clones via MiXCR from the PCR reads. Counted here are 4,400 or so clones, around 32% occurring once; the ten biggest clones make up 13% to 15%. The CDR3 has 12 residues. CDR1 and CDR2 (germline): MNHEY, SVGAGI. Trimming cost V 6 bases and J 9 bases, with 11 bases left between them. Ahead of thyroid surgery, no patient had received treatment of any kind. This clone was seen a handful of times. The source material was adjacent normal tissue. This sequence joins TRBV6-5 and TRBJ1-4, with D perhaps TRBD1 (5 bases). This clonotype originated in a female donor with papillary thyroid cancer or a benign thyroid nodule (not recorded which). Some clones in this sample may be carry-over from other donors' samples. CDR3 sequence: CASRGPEKKLFF. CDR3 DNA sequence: TGTGCCAGCAGGGGGCCGGAGAAAAAACTGTTTTTT.